This is a list of T cell receptor beta chains from one sample in a study of early stage breast cancer tumors. Data came from immunoSEQ multiplex PCR; TCRdb stores just in-frame clones and leaves some out. The table includes 9,000 to 10,000 clones, 64% detected once. Sequenced sample: breast tumor tissue. The source is a person aged 55-75 years with breast cancer. CDR3s include the opening cysteine and the closing phenylalanine or tryptophan. Fields, in order: V gene, CDR3 length, J gene, clone size, D gene, CDR3 DNA, CDR3 protein. D genes are given only for firm matches. Clone sizes are given selectively: once, few, many, or a class where the clone is expanded.

TRBV7-8	16	TRBJ1-4	NA	TRBD1	TGTGCCAGCAGCATCGGACAGGGGAGCACTAATGAAAAACTGTTTTTT	CASSIGQGSTNEKLFF
TRBV11-1	16	TRBJ1-1	NA	TRBD1	TGTGCCAGCAGCTTCCACACAGGGGGCGCGAACACTGAAGCTTTCTTT	CASSFHTGGANTEAFF
TRBV2	14	TRBJ1-6	NA	NA	TGTGCCAGCAGTCAAAGGAGGGACGGGCCCAACCTCCACTTT	CASSQRRDGPNLHF
TRBV29-1	12	TRBJ1-1	few	NA	TGCAGCGTTGAGGCCATGGGGACTGAAGCTTTCTTT	CSVEAMGTEAFF
TRBV9	17	TRBJ2-2	NA	TRBD2	TGTGCCAGCAGCGTAGGAATCCAGCGGGGCTACACCGGGGAGCTGTTTTTT	CASSVGIQRGYTGELFF
TRBV6-6	15	TRBJ2-3	NA	TRBD2	TGTGCCAGCAGTCTCGGACTAGCGCCTCAGGTTACGCAGTATTTT	CASSLGLAPQVTQYF
TRBV28	15	TRBJ1-5	once	NA	TGTGCCAGCAGTTTGACGGGAGCACGCAATCAGCCCCAGCATTTT	CASSLTGARNQPQHF
TRBV11-2	12	TRBJ2-2	NA	NA	TGTGCCAGCAGCCCCCTCACCGGGGAGCTGTTTTTT	CASSPLTGELFF
TRBV2	15	TRBJ1-1	NA	NA	TGTGCCAGCCGACCCGGTGGAGGGATGAACACTGAAGCTTTCTTT	CASRPGGGMNTEAFF
TRBV28	18	TRBJ2-7	NA	NA	TGTGCCAGCAGTGCCTCGCCCAGGGGCCCTTCGCCCCCCTACGAGCAGTACTTC	CASSASPRGPSPPYEQYF
TRBV5-4	15	TRBJ2-7	NA	TRBD2	TGTGCCAGCAGCCTGGGGACTAGCGGGAGATACGAGCAGTACTTC	CASSLGTSGRYEQYF
TRBV7-2	14	TRBJ1-2	NA	TRBD1	TGTGCCAGCAGGAAACAGGGGGCCGACTATGGCTACACCTTC	CASRKQGADYGYTF
TRBV19	15	TRBJ1-4	NA	NA	TGTGCCAGTAGTATTGGGGGAAGAACTAATGAAAAACTGTTTTTT	CASSIGGRTNEKLFF
TRBV15	15	TRBJ2-1	NA	TRBD2	TGTGCCACCAGCAGAGTAGCGGGAAAATACAATGAGCAGTTCTTC	CATSRVAGKYNEQFF
TRBV6-1	14	TRBJ2-7	NA	NA	TGTGCCAGTGGGGCGCGAGCGGCCACCTACGAGCAGTACTTC	CASGARAATYEQYF
TRBV6-1	15	TRBJ1-5	NA	TRBD1	TGTGCCAGCAGTATCGACAGGGGGTCAGGGCAGCCCCAGCATTTT	CASSIDRGSGQPQHF
TRBV30	13	TRBJ1-5	NA	NA	TGTGCCTGGATTAACCGGGACAATCAGCCCCAGCATTTT	CAWINRDNQPQHF
TRBV10-3	13	TRBJ1-4	NA	NA	TGTGCCATCAGCTCCCTCTCTAATGAAAAACTGTTTTTT	CAISSLSNEKLFF
TRBV4-1	15	TRBJ1-2	NA	NA	TGCGCCAGCAGCCAAGATCAACAGGGAAACTATGGCTACACCTTC	CASSQDQQGNYGYTF
TRBV7-2	12	TRBJ2-7	NA	TRBD1	TGTGCCAGCAGCTCACAGGGGTACGAGCAGTACTTC	CASSSQGYEQYF
TRBV5-4	12	TRBJ1-1	medium-sized	NA	TGTGCCAGCAGCTTAACCGGTTCTGAAGCTTTCTTT	CASSLTGSEAFF
TRBV19	15	TRBJ1-5	NA	TRBD1	TGTGCCAGTAGTATGGGGACAGGGGGTTTGGGGCCCCAGCATTTT	CASSMGTGGLGPQHF
TRBV5-5	15	TRBJ2-1	NA	NA	TGTGCCAGCAGCTTGGCGAGCGACCCCTCGTATGAGCAGTTCTTC	CASSLASDPSYEQFF
TRBV4-1	16	TRBJ1-2	few	NA	TGCGCCAGCAGCCATCCAGGGTTCGGTGAGTTCTATGGCTACACCTTC	CASSHPGFGEFYGYTF
TRBV5-4	13	TRBJ2-7	once	NA	TGTGCCAGCAGCCTCTCATTCTCCTACGAGCAGTACTTC	CASSLSFSYEQYF
TRBV2	12	TRBJ1-1	few	NA	TGTGCCAGCATGAGCAAGAAGACTGAAGCTTTCTTT	CASMSKKTEAFF
TRBV5-6	15	TRBJ2-2	NA	NA	TGTGCCAGCAGCTTGGGGCTAGCGAGAACCGGGGAGCTGTTTTTT	CASSLGLARTGELFF
TRBV27	15	TRBJ2-7	NA	TRBD1	TGTGCCAGCAGGGCCCCGGGACAGGGCTCCTACGAGCAGTACTTC	CASRAPGQGSYEQYF
TRBV28	14	TRBJ2-5	NA	TRBD2	TGTGCCAGCAGATTGGGGACTAGCGGGAGGCCCCTAGACTTC	CASRLGTSGRPLDF
TRBV28	12	TRBJ1-1	NA	NA	TGTGCCAGCAGTTTAATACGGACTGAAGCTTTCTTT	CASSLIRTEAFF
TRBV5-6	14	TRBJ2-7	NA	NA	TGTGCCAGCAGCTTGGGAAGCTTAGCGAAGGAGCAGTACTTC	CASSLGSLAKEQYF
TRBV2	15	TRBJ2-1	NA	NA	TGTGCCAGCAGGTGGAGGGAAGGGGCCTACAATGAGCAGTTCTTC	CASRWREGAYNEQFF
TRBV2	14	TRBJ1-2	NA	TRBD1	TGTGCCATAACCGGGACAGGAGCTAACTATGGCTACACCTTC	CAITGTGANYGYTF
TRBV19	14	TRBJ2-3	NA	TRBD1	TGTGCCAGTGCCGGACAGGGGGCTACAGATACGCAGTATTTT	CASAGQGATDTQYF
TRBV27	14	TRBJ2-7	few	NA	TGTGCCAGCAGTTTACAGGGGATCCCCTACGAGCAGTACTTC	CASSLQGIPYEQYF
TRBV15	14	TRBJ2-7	NA	NA	TGTGCCACCAGCAGAGAACCGGGTTCCTACGAGCAGTACTTC	CATSREPGSYEQYF
TRBV16	14	TRBJ1-5	few	NA	TGTGCCAGCAGCCAATCGACAGAGAATCAGCCCCAGCATTTT	CASSQSTENQPQHF